The TCR beta chain under discussion was sequenced for a study of T-cell reconstitution after alpha-beta-depleted transplantation in children. This CDR3 contains 17 residues. V lost 5 bases to trimming and J lost 3 bases; unmatched junction nucleotides: 11. Germline V gene lookup returns CDR1 SGHTA and CDR2 FQGTGA. Construction of the TCRbeta library involved unique molecular identifiers. TCRdb re-called the PCR reads through MiXCR, storing one row per CDR3 protein. The sample includes 330,000 or so distinct CDR3 sequences, 10% seen only once; the top ten take around 2.5%. The TCR originated in a human donor who donated a stem cell graft to a child with acute lymphoblastic leukemia. The sequencing used PBMCs from the stem cell graft donor, collected from the stem cell graft. The chain links TRBV7-3 to TRBJ2-3; TRBD2 aligns across 10 bases. CDR3 amino acids: CASSLGASGSGTDTQYF. CDR3 nucleotides: TGTGCCAGCAGCCTAGGGGCTAGCGGGAGTGGGACAGATACGCAGTATTTT.